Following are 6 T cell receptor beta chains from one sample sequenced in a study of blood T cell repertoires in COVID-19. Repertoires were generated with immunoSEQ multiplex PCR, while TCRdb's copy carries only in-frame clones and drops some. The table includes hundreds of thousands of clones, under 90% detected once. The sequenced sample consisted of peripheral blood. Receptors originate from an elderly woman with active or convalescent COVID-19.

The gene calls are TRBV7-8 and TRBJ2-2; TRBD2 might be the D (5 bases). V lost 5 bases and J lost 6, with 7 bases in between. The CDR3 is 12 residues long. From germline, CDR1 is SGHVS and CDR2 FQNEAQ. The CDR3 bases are TGTGCCAGCAGCCCTAGCCCCGGGGAGCTGTTTTTT. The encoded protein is CASSPSPGELFF.

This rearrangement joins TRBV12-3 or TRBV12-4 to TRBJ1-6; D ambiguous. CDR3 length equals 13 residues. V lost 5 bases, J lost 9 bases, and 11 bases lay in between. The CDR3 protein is CASSLTQSSPLHF. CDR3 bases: TGTGCCAGCAGTCTGACACAGAGTTCACCCCTCCACTTT.

CDR3: CASSARPGGGTGELFF. As DNA, the CDR3 is TGCGCCAGCAGCGCCCGCCCAGGGGGAGGCACCGGGGAGCTGTTTTTT. This rearrangement joins TRBV5-1 to TRBJ2-2; TRBD1 is a possible D gene (7 bases). The V and J ends lost 4 bases and 4 bases respectively, with 17 bases between them. CDR3 length equals 16 residues. From germline, CDR1 is SGHRS and CDR2 YFSETQ.

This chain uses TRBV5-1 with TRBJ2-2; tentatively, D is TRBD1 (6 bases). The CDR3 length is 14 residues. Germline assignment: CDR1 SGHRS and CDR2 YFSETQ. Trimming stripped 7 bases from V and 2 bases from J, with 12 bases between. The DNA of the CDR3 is TGCGCCAGCTCCGACAGGACTAACACCGGGGAGCTGTTTTTT. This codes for CASSDRTNTGELFF.

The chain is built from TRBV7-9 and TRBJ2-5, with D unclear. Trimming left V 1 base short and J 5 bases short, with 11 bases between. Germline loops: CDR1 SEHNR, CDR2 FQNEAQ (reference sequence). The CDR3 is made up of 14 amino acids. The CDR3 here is CASSLGRLGETQYF. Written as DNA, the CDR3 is TGTGCCAGCAGCTTAGGCAGGCTTGGGGAGACCCAGTACTTC.

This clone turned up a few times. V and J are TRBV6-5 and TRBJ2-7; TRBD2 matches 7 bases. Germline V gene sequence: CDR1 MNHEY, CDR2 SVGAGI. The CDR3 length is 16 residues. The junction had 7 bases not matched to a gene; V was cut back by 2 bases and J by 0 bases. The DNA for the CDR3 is TGTGCCAGCAGTTACGGGAGGGGCGGAAGCTCCTACGAGCAGTACTTC. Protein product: CASSYGRGGSSYEQYF.